Below are 21 T cell receptor beta chains sequenced from a single sample in a study of T-cell reconstitution after alpha-beta-depleted transplantation in children. Unique molecular identifiers were incorporated during preparation of the TCRbeta library. MiXCR was run by TCRdb on the PCR reads, yielding one entry per CDR3 protein. The sample records 900,000 or so distinct CDR3 sequences, around 15% being singletons. The input for sequencing was PBMCs, mostly from graft donor cells, taken 360 days after TCRalphabeta/CD19-depleted stem cell transplant. These receptors all come from a male patient between 10 and 17 years old who had a stem cell transplant for acute lymphoblastic leukemia, so the T cells may come from the graft donor.

The chain is built from TRBV24-1 and TRBJ1-2; D is uncertain. CDR3 length: 13 amino acids. Trimming cost V 3 bases and J 8 bases, with 12 bases left between them. CDR1 KGHDR and CDR2 SFDVKD come from the germline V gene. CDR3 region: CATSDLEGSGYTF. CDR3 in DNA: TGTGCCACCAGTGATCTAGAAGGCAGCGGCTACACCTTC.

This clonotype was detected only a few times. The chain has TRBV5-1 and TRBJ2-7; D remains unclear. There are 13 residues in the CDR3. Between the trimmed V and J ends, which lost 4 bases and 3 bases, there was a span of 11 bases. CDR1 is SGHRS and CDR2 is YFSETQ in the germline V gene. Here the CDR3 reads CASSVSRDYEQYF. In DNA form, the CDR3 reads TGCGCCAGCAGCGTTAGTAGGGACTACGAGCAGTACTTC.

This chain joins TRBV12-3 or TRBV12-4 and TRBJ1-2, with D uncertain. This CDR3 spans 14 amino acids. V lost 2 bases and J 4 bases, leaving 11 bases between the germline ends. The CDR3 sequence is CASSLKGGAYGYTF. The DNA of the CDR3 is TGTGCCAGCAGTTTAAAGGGAGGCGCCTATGGCTACACCTTC.

This clonotype was counted between two and nine times. The chain joins TRBV14 to TRBJ2-2, with 9 bases aligning to TRBD1. From germline, CDR1 is SGHDN and CDR2 FVKESK. V shed 2 bases, J shed 1 base, and the junction held 2 bases outside the gene matches. CDR3 length equals 16 residues. The CDR3, as DNA: TGTGCCAGCAGCCAAACGGGACAGGGGAACACCGGGGAGCTGTTTTTT. Protein product: CASSQTGQGNTGELFF.

The chain employs TRBV7-9 and TRBJ2-5; D is uncertain. This CDR3 region has 14 residues. V lost 1 base and J 2 bases, leaving 8 bases between the germline ends. Germline CDR1 and CDR2: SEHNR and FQNEAQ (reference sequence). The CDR3 here is CASSLEVRQETQYF. CDR3 bases: TGTGCCAGCAGCTTAGAGGTCAGGCAAGAGACCCAGTACTTC.

This sequence joins TRBV20-1 and TRBJ2-7; D call uncertain. V lost 3 bases, J lost 2 bases, and 14 bases lay in between. CDR3 size: 14 residues. The germline gives CDR1 DFQATT, CDR2 SNEGSKA (reference sequence). CDR3 sequence reads: CSASVSGETYEQYF. The CDR3 DNA reads TGCAGTGCTAGTGTGTCAGGAGAAACCTACGAGCAGTACTTC.

The J gene is TRBJ1-2, the V gene TRBV27, with 12 bases matching TRBD1. The CDR3 totals 15 residues. Trimming removed 4 bases from V and 7 bases from J; junction bases left unmatched: 7. Germline CDR1 MNHEY, CDR2 SMNVEV (reference sequence). In nucleotides, the CDR3 is TGTGCCAGCAGTTCCCGGGACAGGGGGCGGATTGGCTACACCTTC. Translated: CASSSRDRGRIGYTF.

The chain is built from TRBV18 and TRBJ1-5; D is undetermined. The CDR3 has 17 residues. Germline V gives CDR1 KGHSH, CDR2 LQKENI. V shed 2 bases and J shed 0 bases, with 14 bases lying between them. In DNA form, the CDR3 reads TGTGCCAGCTCACCAGGCGCTGTGGAATATAGCAATCAGCCCCAGCATTTT. As protein: CASSPGAVEYSNQPQHF. The whole variable domain, filled in from reference TRBV18 and TRBJ1-5, reads NAGVMQNPRHLVRRRGQEARLRCSPMKGHSHVYWYRQLPEEGLKFMVYLQKENIIDESGMPKERFSAEFPKEGPSILRIQQVVRGDSAAYFCASSPGAVEYSNQPQHFGDGTRLSIL.

The chain has TRBV21-1 and TRBJ2-1; TRBD1 is taken as the D call from the table, unchecked against the DNA. TRBV21-1 is marked as a pseudogene. There are 15 residues in the CDR3. The CDR3 DNA follows: TGTGCCAGCAGCTCCCGGGACGACTCCTACAATGAGCAGTTCTTC. The encoded protein is CASSSRDDSYNEQFF.

The rearrangement links TRBV6-5 to TRBJ2-1; weak D call: TRBD2 (6 bases). Between the trimmed V and J ends, which lost 0 bases and 7 bases, there was a span of 16 bases. The CDR3 totals 16 residues. The germline CDR1 and CDR2 sequences are MNHEY and SVGAGI. CDR3 coding DNA: TGTGCCAGCAGTTACTCCACAAGGGGAGGTGGGAATGAGCAGTTCTTC. Translation: CASSYSTRGGGNEQFF.

The chain joins TRBV20-1 to TRBJ1-1; tentatively, D is TRBD1 (5 bases). The ends were cut back, 0 bases at V and 3 bases at J, with 14 bases in the middle. CDR3 length: 15 residues. CDR1 DFQATT and CDR2 SNEGSKA come from the germline V gene (reference sequence). This chain's CDR3 is CSARDLQGHDTEAFF. The CDR3 nucleotides are TGCAGTGCTAGAGATCTTCAGGGTCATGACACTGAAGCTTTCTTT.

This clonotype was observed a few times. The gene calls are TRBV15 and TRBJ1-2; D call uncertain. Germline V gene sequence: CDR1 LNHNV, CDR2 YYDKDF (reference sequence). The V end lost 7 bases, the J end lost 6 bases, and 15 bases lay between the germline ends. This CDR3 has 13 amino acids. The CDR3 spells CATTSPGYDGYTF. CDR3 nucleotides: TGTGCCACCACCAGCCCGGGCTATGATGGCTACACCTTC.

This clonotype was counted a single time. The chain couples TRBV7-9 to TRBJ2-1; TRBD2 matches at 11 bases. V dropped 2 bases and J dropped 8; count of bases not matched to a gene: 8. The germline gives CDR1 SEHNR, CDR2 FQNEAQ (reference sequence). This CDR3 has 16 amino acids. The CDR3 coding sequence is TGTGCCAGCAGCTTACTAGCGGGAGGCCTTGGAGATGAGCAGTTCTTC. Translation: CASSLLAGGLGDEQFF.

This clonotype was seen more than once but under ten times. This sequence joins TRBV15 and TRBJ1-2; D call uncertain. V lost 3 bases to trimming and J lost 8 bases, with 13 bases between them. CDR1 LNHNV and CDR2 YYDKDF come from the germline V gene (reference sequence). The CDR3 has 13 residues. The CDR3 DNA is TGTGCCACCAGCAGTCCGGAGATGCGGGGCTACACCTTC. Translating gives CATSSPEMRGYTF.

This chain links TRBV5-6 with TRBJ2-1; maybe TRBD2 (6 bases). The CDR3 extends over 15 amino acids. The V end was cut by 0 bases, the J end by 9 bases, with 16 bases between. Germline CDR1 and CDR2: SGHDT and YYEEEE. The CDR3 here is CASSLERDRETEQFF. In DNA form, the CDR3 reads TGTGCCAGCAGCTTGGAGCGCGACCGGGAGACTGAGCAGTTCTTC. The complete variable domain, with remaining parts taken from reference TRBV5-6 and TRBJ2-1, reads DAGVTQSPTHLIKTRGQQVTLRCSPKSGHDTVSWYQQALGQGPQFIFQYYEEEERQRGNFPDRFSGHQFPNYSSELNVNALLLGDSALYLCASSLERDRETEQFFGPGTRLTVL.

The chain combines TRBV20-1 with TRBJ2-6, with 8 positions matching TRBD1. The CDR3 sequence is 15 residues long. J gave up 0 bases and V 6 bases, and 4 bases lay outside the gene matches. Germline V lookup: CDR1 DFQATT, CDR2 SNEGSKA (reference sequence). CDR3 sequence: CSAADRVSGANVLTF. CDR3 DNA sequence: TGCAGTGCCGCGGACAGGGTCTCTGGGGCCAACGTCCTGACTTTC.

This clonotype has just a few counts. V and J are TRBV7-9 and TRBJ2-6; no clear D. Deletions cut 7 bases from V and 7 bases from J, with 11 bases between. Per the germline V gene, CDR1 is SEHNR and CDR2 is FQNEAQ (reference sequence). The CDR3 sequence is 13 residues long. Written as DNA, the CDR3 is TGTGCCAGCACCAGAGACGGCGCCAACGTCCTGACTTTC. It translates to CASTRDGANVLTF.

The chain combines TRBV7-6 with TRBJ2-3, with 10 bases aligning to TRBD2. With V trimmed by 1 base and J by 3 bases, 7 bases remained unmatched. Germline CDR1 and CDR2: SGHVS and FNYEAQ. The CDR3 is 17 residues long. CDR3 in DNA: TGTGCCAGCAGCTTAGACCTTGTTAGCGGGAGGACAGATACGCAGTATTTT. Protein product: CASSLDLVSGRTDTQYF.

In this sample, this clonotype turned up a few times. V and J are TRBV20-1 and TRBJ2-1; TRBD2 matches 11 bases. Germline V gene data show CDR1 as DFQATT and CDR2 as SNEGSKA (reference sequence). V trimming: 3 bases; J trimming: 9 bases; junction bases outside the gene matches: 7. The CDR3 contains 14 residues. The CDR3 here is CSASPSGRSVEQFF. In DNA form, the CDR3 reads TGCAGTGCTAGTCCTAGCGGGAGGAGCGTTGAGCAGTTCTTC.

V and J are TRBV29-1 and TRBJ1-1; maybe TRBD1 (5 bases). CDR1 is SQVTM and CDR2 is ANQGSEA in the germline V gene. V gave up 7 bases and J gave up 6 bases, with 18 bases separating them. This CDR3 has 13 residues. The CDR3 region has the DNA TGCAGCGCTCAGGGAAGGGCAAATTCTGAAGCTTTCTTT. Amino acids: CSAQGRANSEAFF.

This clonotype was seen a few times. CDR3 coding DNA: TGCAGTGCCTTCCTATCCCTCCGGGGAGCGGGACCTGTAGATACGCAGTATTTT. Encoded protein: CSAFLSLRGAGPVDTQYF. The chain is built from TRBV20-1 and TRBJ2-3, with 7 nucleotides matching TRBD2. V gave up 6 bases and J gave up 5 bases; unmatched junction bases: 23. This CDR3 contains 18 residues. Germline CDR1 and CDR2: DFQATT and SNEGSKA (reference sequence).